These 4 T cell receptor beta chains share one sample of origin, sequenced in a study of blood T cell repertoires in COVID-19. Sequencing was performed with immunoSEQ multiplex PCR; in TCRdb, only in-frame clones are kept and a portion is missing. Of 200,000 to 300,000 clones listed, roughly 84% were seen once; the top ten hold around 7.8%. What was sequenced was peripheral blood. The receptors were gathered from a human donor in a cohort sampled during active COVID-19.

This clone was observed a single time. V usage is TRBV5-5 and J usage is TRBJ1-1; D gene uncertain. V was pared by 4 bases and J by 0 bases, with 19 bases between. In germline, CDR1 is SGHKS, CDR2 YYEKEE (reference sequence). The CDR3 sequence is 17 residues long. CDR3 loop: CASSPTARASMNTEAFF. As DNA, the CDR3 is TGTGCCAGCAGCCCCACGGCGAGAGCGTCCATGAACACTGAAGCTTTCTTT.

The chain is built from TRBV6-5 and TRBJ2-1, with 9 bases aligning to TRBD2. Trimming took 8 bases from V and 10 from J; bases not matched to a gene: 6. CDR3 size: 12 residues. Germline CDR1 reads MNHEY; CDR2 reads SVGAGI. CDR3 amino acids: CASGGRAREQFF. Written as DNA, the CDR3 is TGTGCCAGCGGCGGGAGGGCCCGCGAGCAGTTCTTC.

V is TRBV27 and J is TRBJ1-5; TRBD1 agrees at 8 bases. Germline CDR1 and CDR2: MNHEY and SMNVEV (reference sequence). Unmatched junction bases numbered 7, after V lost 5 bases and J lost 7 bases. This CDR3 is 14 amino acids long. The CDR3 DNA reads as TGTGCCAGCAGTCCAGGGGGCCGGGGGCAGCCCCAGCATTTT. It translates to CASSPGGRGQPQHF.

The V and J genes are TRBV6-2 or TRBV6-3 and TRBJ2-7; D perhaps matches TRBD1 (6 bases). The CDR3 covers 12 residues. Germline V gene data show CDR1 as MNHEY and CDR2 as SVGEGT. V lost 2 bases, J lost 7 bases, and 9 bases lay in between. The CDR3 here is CASSYTGNEQYF. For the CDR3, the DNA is TGTGCCAGCAGTTACACAGGGAATGAGCAGTACTTC.